The clone carrying this TCR beta chain was detected many times. Graves' hyperthyroidism without ophthalmopathy progression within 18 months was termed stable. Isolation of PBMCs was performed on 8.5 to 10 ml fresh peripheral blood. Researchers amplified the TCR beta CDR3 regions from RNA transcripts. TCR CDR3 regions were first amplified by RT-PCR with HTBI primers. TCRdb reanalysed the multiplex PCR reads using MiXCR and keeps one entry per CDR3 protein. The data contain about 500,000 distinct CDR3 sequences, roughly an eighth of them singletons. The data were taken from a study of T cells in Graves' hyperthyroidism and ophthalmopathy. Across the study: Once the initial diagnosis was made, peripheral blood was obtained before any treatment.

The CDR3 runs to 18 residues. J was trimmed by 7 bases and V by 4 bases; bases with no gene match: 15. Germline V gene sequence: CDR1 KGHDR, CDR2 SFDVKD. Sequencing was carried out using blood. The sequence was collected from a woman aged 18-29 years with Graves' hyperthyroidism. This chain links TRBV24-1 with TRBJ2-1; 10 bases match TRBD1. The CDR3 is CATSEKRQGALGRNEQFF. CDR3 nucleotide sequence: TGTGCCACCAGTGAGAAGAGACAGGGGGCGCTCGGTAGGAATGAGCAGTTCTTC.